In its sample, the clone carrying this TCR beta chain was seen a few times. The germline V and J ends were trimmed by 6 bases and 4 bases, with 13 bases remaining between them. The germline CDR1 and CDR2 sequences are MNHEY and SMNVEV (reference sequence). The CDR3 length is 14 residues. The data were obtained in a study of T cells in Graves' hyperthyroidism and ophthalmopathy. Regions amplified from RNA transcripts were the TCR beta CDR3 regions. First-round RT-PCR of the TCR CDR3 relied on the HTBI primer set. TCRdb reprocessed the multiplex PCR reads via MiXCR and lists one record per CDR3 protein. Of over 300,000 distinct CDR3 sequences in the sample, approximately 13% are singletons; the top ten hold 34%.

This TCR came from a woman aged 40 to 55 with Graves' ophthalmopathy. Material: blood. The chain is built from TRBV27 and TRBJ1-5; D may be TRBD1 (5 bases). The CDR3 loop reads CASRGSGSNQPQHF. The DNA of the CDR3 is TGTGCCAGCAGAGGTTCAGGGTCGAATCAGCCCCAGCATTTT.